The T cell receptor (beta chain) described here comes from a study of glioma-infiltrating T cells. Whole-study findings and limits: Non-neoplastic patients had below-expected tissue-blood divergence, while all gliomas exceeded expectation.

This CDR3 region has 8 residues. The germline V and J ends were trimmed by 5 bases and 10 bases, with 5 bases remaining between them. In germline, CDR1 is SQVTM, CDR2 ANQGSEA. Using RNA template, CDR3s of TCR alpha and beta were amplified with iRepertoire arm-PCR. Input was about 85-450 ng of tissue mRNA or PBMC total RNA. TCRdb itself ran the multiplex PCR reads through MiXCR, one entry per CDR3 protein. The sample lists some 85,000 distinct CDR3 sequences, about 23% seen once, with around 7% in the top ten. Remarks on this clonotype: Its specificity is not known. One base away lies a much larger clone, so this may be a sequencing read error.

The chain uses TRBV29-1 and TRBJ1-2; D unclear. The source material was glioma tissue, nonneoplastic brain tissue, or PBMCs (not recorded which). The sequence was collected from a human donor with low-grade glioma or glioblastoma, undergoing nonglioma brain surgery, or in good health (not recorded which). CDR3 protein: CSVNVYTF. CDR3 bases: TGCAGCGTTAATGTCTACACCTTC. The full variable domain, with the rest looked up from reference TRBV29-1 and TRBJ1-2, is SAVISQKPSRDICQRGTSLTIQCQVDSQVTMMFWYRQQPGQSLTLIATANQGSEATYESGFVIDKFPISRPNLTFSTLTVSNMSPEDSSIYLCSVNVYTFGSGTRLTVV.